The 27 T cell receptor beta chains below all came from one sample that was sequenced in a study of vaccination and CD4 T cells after COVID-19 (dated by TCRdb to between 2021 and 2024). The sample's treatment or condition, from its label and the paper: 10-day PBMC culture with coronavirus spike peptide pools or control peptides (ViraFEST assay). The library was produced with PCR. The instrument was an Illumina iSeq 100. DNA from cultured CD4+ T cells was subjected to TCR sequencing with the Oncomine TCR Beta short-read assay at the Johns Hopkins FTIC core. Clones were called with MiXCR by TCRdb after fastp trimmed the public reads at Q25, and only in-frame beta chains were retained. All rows with the same CDR3 protein become a single entry with the most common DNA and genes. Present in this sample are under 20,000 distinct CDR3 sequences, approximately 45% of which were seen just once. The ten largest clones represent over 5.5% of the sample.

No antigen has been identified for these receptors. The input for sequencing was CD4+ T cells from blood, cultured in vitro, taken before SARS-CoV-2 vaccination. The receptor source for this set is a human donor who had recovered from COVID-19.

The chain combines TRBV7-6 with TRBJ2-3; 9 nucleotides align to TRBD2. V lost 1 base and J lost 3; bases outside the gene matches: 5. Germline lookup yields CDR1 SGHVS and CDR2 FNYEAQ. This CDR3 comprises 16 residues. For the CDR3, the DNA is TGTGCCAGCAGCTTAGGCGGTAGCGGGAGAACAGATACGCAGTATTTT. Protein: CASSLGGSGRTDTQYF.

This clonotype was counted between two and nine times. V usage is TRBV7-2 and J usage is TRBJ1-2; no clear D gene. Germline CDR1 and CDR2: SGHTA and FQGNSA. CDR3 length: 13 residues. The V end lost 1 base, the J end lost 6 bases, and 9 bases lay between the germline ends. The CDR3 is CASSLGRTNGYTF. The CDR3 DNA reads as TGTGCCAGCAGCTTAGGACGGACGAATGGCTACACCTTC.

This clonotype was picked up a small number of times. The chain is built from TRBV7-2 and TRBJ1-1, with D possibly matching TRBD1 (5 bases). Germline lookup yields CDR1 SGHTA and CDR2 FQGNSA. Trimming left V 5 bases short and J 5 bases short, with 9 bases between. This CDR3 has 12 residues. The chain's CDR3 is CASSRDLTEAFF. CDR3 nucleotide sequence: TGTGCCAGCAGCCGGGACCTGACTGAAGCTTTCTTT.

This chain links TRBV5-4 with TRBJ1-1; D unclear. Trimming shortened V by 2 bases and J by 8 bases, and 13 bases separated the two germline ends. Germline CDR1 and CDR2: SGHNT and YYREEE (reference sequence). The CDR3 has 13 amino acids. CDR3 DNA: TGTGCCAGCAGCTTTACTATCACGGGAGAAGCTTTCTTT. It specifies CASSFTITGEAFF.

The V gene is TRBV7-6, the J gene TRBJ1-3, with D uncertain. The germline V gene has CDR1 SGHVS and CDR2 FNYEAQ. V shed 5 bases and J shed 0 bases, with 5 bases lying between them. This CDR3 contains 13 residues. This chain's CDR3 is CASSKSSGNTIYF. Here the CDR3 DNA reads TGTGCCAGCAGCAAGAGCTCTGGAAACACCATATATTTT.

The rearrangement links TRBV6-1 to TRBJ1-5, with D possibly being TRBD1 (6 bases). V shed 6 bases and J shed 6 bases, with 21 bases lying between them. Germline V gene data show CDR1 as MNHNS and CDR2 as SASEGT. The CDR3 contains 16 residues. CDR3: CASRQGGSLLGQPQHF. CDR3 in DNA: TGTGCCAGCAGACAGGGAGGGTCATTGTTGGGTCAGCCCCAGCATTTT.

CDR3 bases: TGTGCCAGCAGCCAAAGGGTGCTGAAAGCGGCCAGTTTCTCCTACGAGCAGTACTTC. Translation gives CASSQRVLKAASFSYEQYF. The J gene is TRBJ2-7, the V gene TRBV7-9; D is perhaps TRBD2 (5 bases). The ends were cut back, 5 bases at V and 0 bases at J, with 26 bases in the middle. This CDR3 region has 19 residues. The germline V gene encodes CDR1 SEHNR and CDR2 FQNEAQ (reference sequence). The whole variable domain, remainder taken from reference TRBV7-9 and TRBJ2-7, is DTGVSQNPRHKITKRGQNVTFRCDPISEHNRLYWYRQTLGQGPEFLTYFQNEAQLEKSRLLSDRFSAERPKGSFSTLEIQRTEQGDSAMYLCASSQRVLKAASFSYEQYFGPGTRLTVT.

This chain uses TRBV19 with TRBJ2-7; 11 nucleotides align to TRBD2. Trimming cost V 2 bases and J 2 bases; bases outside gene matches: 2. Germline V lookup: CDR1 LNHDA, CDR2 SQIVND (reference sequence). The CDR3 covers 15 residues. CDR3 in amino acids: CASSITSGGPYEQYF. DNA of the CDR3: TGTGCCAGTAGTATAACTAGCGGGGGACCCTACGAGCAGTACTTC.

This chain uses TRBV19 with TRBJ1-1; no firm D call. Trimming stripped 4 bases from V and 0 bases from J, with 6 bases between. CDR3 length: 13 residues. Per the germline V gene, CDR1 is LNHDA and CDR2 is SQIVND (reference sequence). CDR3 region: CASSSGLNTEAFF. The CDR3 region has the DNA TGTGCCAGTAGTAGCGGCCTGAACACTGAAGCTTTCTTT.

The table lists this clonotype with a few counts. The CDR3 is CSARDIDLISREQPQHF. In DNA, the CDR3 is TGCAGTGCTAGAGATATCGACCTAATATCTAGGGAACAGCCCCAGCATTTT. The rearrangement joins TRBV20-1 to TRBJ1-5; no reliable D call. The CDR3 runs to 17 residues. V lost 0 bases to trimming and J lost 7 bases, with 22 bases between them. Germline CDR1 DFQATT, CDR2 SNEGSKA (reference sequence).

The rearrangement uses TRBV5-4 and TRBJ2-1; D uncertain. The germline V gene has CDR1 SGHNT and CDR2 YYREEE (reference sequence). The CDR3 is 14 residues long. Trimming shortened V by 1 base and J by 4 bases, and 9 bases separated the two germline ends. The CDR3 loop is CASSLRGAYNEQFF. The CDR3 DNA is TGTGCCAGCAGCTTGCGTGGAGCATACAATGAGCAGTTCTTC. Using reference TRBV5-4 and TRBJ2-1 for the parts outside the CDR3, the full variable domain is ETGVTQSPTHLIKTRGQQVTLRCSSQSGHNTVSWYQQALGQGPQFIFQYYREEENGRGNFPPRFSGLQFPNYSSELNVNALELDDSALYLCASSLRGAYNEQFFGPGTRLTVL.

The chain recombines TRBV7-9 with TRBJ2-2, with 8 bases matching TRBD1. In germline, CDR1 is SEHNR, CDR2 FQNEAQ (reference sequence). CDR3 length equals 15 residues. V trimming: 5 bases; J trimming: 0 bases; junction bases outside the gene matches: 2. CDR3: CASSQGASNTGELFF. The CDR3 region has the DNA TGTGCCAGCAGCCAGGGGGCATCGAACACCGGGGAGCTGTTTTTT.

This chain uses TRBV7-6 with TRBJ1-5; tentatively, D is TRBD1 (5 bases). Germline assignment: CDR1 SGHVS and CDR2 FNYEAQ. Between the trimmed V and J ends, which lost 9 bases and 3 bases, there was a span of 12 bases. The CDR3 length is 13 residues. As DNA, the CDR3 is TGTGCCAGTGCCCCAGGGAACAATCAGCCCCAGCATTTT. It encodes CASAPGNNQPQHF.

Here the CDR3 DNA reads TGTGCCAGTAGTACTTTGAGGACAGCCTTAAACTATGGCTACACCTTC. Translated, it gives CASSTLRTALNYGYTF. The V gene is TRBV19, the J gene TRBJ1-2, with D possibly TRBD1 on 6 matching bases. V lost 4 bases to trimming and J lost 2 bases, with 17 bases between them. Germline CDR1 LNHDA, CDR2 SQIVND (reference sequence). The CDR3 runs 16 residues. Full variable domain (outside the CDR3, taken from reference TRBV19 and TRBJ1-2): DGGITQSPKYLFRKEGQNVTLSCEQNLNHDAMYWYRQDPGQGLRLIYYSQIVNDFQKGDIAEGYSVSREKKESFPLTVTSAQKNPTAFYLCASSTLRTALNYGYTFGSGTRLTVV.

The table lists this clonotype with a few counts. The gene calls are TRBV7-9 and TRBJ1-5; D remains unclear. Between the trimmed V and J ends, which lost 5 bases and 5 bases, there was a span of 7 bases. CDR1 SEHNR and CDR2 FQNEAQ come from the germline V gene (reference sequence). The length of the CDR3 is 12 residues. The CDR3 loop reads CASSRADQPQHF. CDR3 nucleotides: TGTGCCAGCAGCCGGGCGGATCAGCCCCAGCATTTT.

The chain links TRBV27 to TRBJ2-7, with D maybe TRBD1 (6 bases). V lost 0 bases and J lost 4, with 13 bases in between. The CDR3 runs 15 residues. Germline V gene data show CDR1 as MNHEY and CDR2 as SMNVEV (reference sequence). CDR3 DNA: TGTGCCAGCAGTTTATCTATGGGGGCGCGATACGAGCAGTACTTC. It specifies CASSLSMGARYEQYF.

This clonotype was found a few times. The rearrangement links TRBV27 to TRBJ2-7; D remains ambiguous. Trimming cost V 7 bases and J 2 bases, with 18 bases left between them. Germline V gene sequence: CDR1 MNHEY, CDR2 SMNVEV (reference sequence). This CDR3 comprises 15 residues. CDR3 amino acids: CASTRRADSTYEQYF. For the CDR3, the DNA is TGTGCCAGCACCAGAAGGGCGGATTCTACCTACGAGCAGTACTTC.

The chain couples TRBV15 to TRBJ2-6, with no clear D. V dropped 0 bases and J dropped 4 bases, with 7 bases sitting between them. The germline CDR1 and CDR2 sequences are LNHNV and YYDKDF (reference sequence). The CDR3 sequence is 15 residues long. CDR3: CATSREWAGANVLTF. The DNA of the CDR3 is TGTGCCACCAGCAGAGAATGGGCCGGGGCCAACGTCCTGACTTTC.

The chain is built from TRBV6-1 and TRBJ1-5, with 10 positions matching TRBD1. The CDR3 runs 18 residues. V shed 1 base and J 0 bases; nucleotides not matched to a gene: 6. CDR1 MNHNS and CDR2 SASEGT come from the germline V gene. The CDR3 here is CASSEDRDRGLSNQPQHF. CDR3 DNA: TGTGCCAGCAGTGAAGACCGGGACAGGGGTCTTAGCAATCAGCCCCAGCATTTT.

This clonotype was detected only a few times. The rearrangement links TRBV20-1 to TRBJ1-1, with D unclear. Germline-derived CDR1 and CDR2 are DFQATT and SNEGSKA (reference sequence). The CDR3 runs to 11 residues. V was trimmed by 3 bases and J by 4 bases, leaving 6 bases between them. CDR3 region: CSASWGTEAFF. The CDR3 region has the DNA TGCAGTGCTAGCTGGGGCACTGAAGCTTTCTTT.

This clonotype was counted between two and nine times. The rearrangement joins TRBV6-5 to TRBJ2-3, with 11 bases fitting TRBD2. CDR1 and CDR2 (germline): MNHEY, SVGAGI. V gave up 4 bases and J gave up 2 bases; unmatched junction bases: 5. This CDR3 is 16 amino acids long. The CDR3 DNA reads TGTGCCAGCAGTTTGGATAGCGGGAGGGCCACAGATACGCAGTATTTT. Amino acid sequence: CASSLDSGRATDTQYF.

The chain employs TRBV19 and TRBJ2-1; TRBD2 agrees at 11 bases. CDR3 size: 14 residues. Germline V gene sequence: CDR1 LNHDA, CDR2 SQIVND (reference sequence). Germline trimming cut 7 bases from V and 4 bases from J; bases unmatched to any gene: 3. This CDR3 reads CASKGTSGYNEQFF. The CDR3, as DNA: TGTGCCAGTAAGGGGACTAGCGGTTACAATGAGCAGTTCTTC.

The J gene is TRBJ1-1, the V gene TRBV18; 7 bases agree with TRBD1. Unmatched junction bases numbered 11, after V lost 5 bases and J lost 5 bases. The CDR3 sequence is 15 residues long. Per the germline V gene, CDR1 is KGHSH and CDR2 is LQKENI. For the CDR3, the DNA is TGTGCCAGCTCATACCCCAAGGGGGCGGTAACTGAAGCTTTCTTT. Translation: CASSYPKGAVTEAFF.

For the CDR3, the DNA is TGCAGTGCCTCCAGGACAGGGGGATTTGTCACTGAAGCTTTCTTT. Residues: CSASRTGGFVTEAFF. The chain recombines TRBV20-1 with TRBJ1-1; TRBD1 aligns across 10 bases. The CDR3 loop spans 15 amino acids. The germline V gene has CDR1 DFQATT and CDR2 SNEGSKA (reference sequence). The V segment lost 6 bases and the J segment 4 bases; nucleotides outside the gene matches: 11.

This clonotype was observed a few times. The gene calls are TRBV20-1 and TRBJ2-1; TRBD1 matches at 9 bases. Trimming cost V 5 bases and J 2 bases; bases outside gene matches: 7. Germline V gene sequence: CDR1 DFQATT, CDR2 SNEGSKA (reference sequence). The CDR3 has 15 amino acids. CDR3 DNA: TGCAGTGCTCGCCGGGGACAGGGTACCTACAATGAGCAGTTCTTC. Translation gives CSARRGQGTYNEQFF.

This clonotype has just one count. CDR3 DNA sequence: TGCAGTGCCGGGACGGTCTACAATGAGCAGTTCTTC. It yields the protein CSAGTVYNEQFF. The chain employs TRBV20-1 and TRBJ2-1; D tentatively reads TRBD1 or TRBD2 (5 bases each). Trimming removed 6 bases at V and 3 bases at J, with 9 bases between. The CDR3 has 12 residues. From germline, CDR1 is DFQATT and CDR2 SNEGSKA (reference sequence).

The chain uses TRBV7-2 and TRBJ2-5; D not resolved. The CDR3 totals 12 residues. Germline CDR1 reads SGHTA; CDR2 reads FQGNSA. Trimming took off 5 bases at V and 5 bases at J, with 9 bases between the two ends. The CDR3 is CASSPARETQYF. The CDR3 nucleotides read TGTGCCAGCAGCCCCGCCCGGGAGACCCAGTACTTC.